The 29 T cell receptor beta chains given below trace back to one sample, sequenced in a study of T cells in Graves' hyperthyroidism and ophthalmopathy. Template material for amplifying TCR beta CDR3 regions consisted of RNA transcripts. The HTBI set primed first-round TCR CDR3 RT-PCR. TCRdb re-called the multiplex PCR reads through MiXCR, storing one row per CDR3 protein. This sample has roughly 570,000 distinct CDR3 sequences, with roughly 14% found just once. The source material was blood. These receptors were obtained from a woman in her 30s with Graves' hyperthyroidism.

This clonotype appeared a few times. The CDR3 reads CASSQLAGGWDEQFF. The CDR3 coding sequence is TGCGCCAGCAGCCAACTAGCGGGAGGGTGGGATGAGCAGTTCTTC. The chain recombines TRBV4-3 with TRBJ2-1; 12 nucleotides agree with TRBD2. Per the germline V gene, CDR1 is LGHNA and CDR2 is YSLEER. This CDR3 is 15 amino acids long. V trimming: 2 bases; J trimming: 8 bases; junction bases outside the gene matches: 4.

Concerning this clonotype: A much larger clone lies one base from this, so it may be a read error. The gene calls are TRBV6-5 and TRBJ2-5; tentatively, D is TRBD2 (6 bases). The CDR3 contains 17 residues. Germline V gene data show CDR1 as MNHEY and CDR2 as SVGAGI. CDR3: CASSYGTVGSGQEAQYF. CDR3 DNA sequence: TGTGCCAGCAGTTACGGCACCGTGGGTAGCGGACAAGAGGCCCAGTACTTC.

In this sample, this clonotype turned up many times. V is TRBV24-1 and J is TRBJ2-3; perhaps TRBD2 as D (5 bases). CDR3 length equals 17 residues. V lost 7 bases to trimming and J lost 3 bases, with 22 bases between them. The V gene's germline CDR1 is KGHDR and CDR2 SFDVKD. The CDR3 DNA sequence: TGTGCCACCAGCGCTGAGGGCGACCCAGAAGTAACAGATACGCAGTATTTT. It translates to CATSAEGDPEVTDTQYF.

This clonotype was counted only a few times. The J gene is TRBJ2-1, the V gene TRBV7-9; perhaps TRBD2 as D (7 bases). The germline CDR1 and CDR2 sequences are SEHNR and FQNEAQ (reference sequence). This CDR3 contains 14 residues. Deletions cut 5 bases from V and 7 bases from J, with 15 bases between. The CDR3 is CASSRGGERNEQFF. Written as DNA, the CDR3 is TGTGCCAGCAGCAGGGGGGGGGAGCGGAATGAGCAGTTCTTC.

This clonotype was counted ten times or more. The CDR3 DNA reads TGTGCCAGCAGCTTATTGGACAGGGGGAGCTCCTACGAGCAGTACTTC. This gives the protein CASSLLDRGSSYEQYF. V gene TRBV11-2 combines with J gene TRBJ2-7, with 10 bases aligning to TRBD1. The CDR3 runs 16 residues. Unmatched junction bases numbered 4, after V lost 2 bases and J lost 0 bases. Germline assignment: CDR1 SGHAT and CDR2 FQNNGV.

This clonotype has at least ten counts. The CDR3 DNA follows: TGTGCCAGCAGCGCGAGGGCCAAGAGAGGGACAGAGACTATCTATGGCTACACCTTC. This translates into CASSARAKRGTETIYGYTF. The gene calls are TRBV6-4 and TRBJ1-2, with 7 bases that match TRBD1. With V trimmed by 6 bases and J by 4 bases, 23 bases remained unmatched. Germline lookup yields CDR1 MRHNA and CDR2 SNTAGT. This CDR3 is built from 19 residues.

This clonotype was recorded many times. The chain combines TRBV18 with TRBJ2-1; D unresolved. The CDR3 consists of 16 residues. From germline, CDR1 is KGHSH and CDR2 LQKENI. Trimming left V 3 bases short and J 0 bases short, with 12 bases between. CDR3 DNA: TGTGCCAGCTCACCGTACCGCTCGAGCTCCTACAATGAGCAGTTCTTC. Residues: CASSPYRSSSYNEQFF.

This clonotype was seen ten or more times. The CDR3 sequence is CATSSDGDGIQYF. The CDR3 nucleotides are TGTGCCACCAGCTCGGACGGAGACGGCATTCAGTACTTC. The rearrangement joins TRBV24-1 to TRBJ2-4; D unclear. Germline V gene lookup returns CDR1 KGHDR and CDR2 SFDVKD. V shed 7 bases and J shed 9 bases, with 15 bases lying between them. CDR3 size: 13 residues.

CDR3 sequence: CASSIAGTSVYEQYF. As DNA, the CDR3 is TGTGCCAGTAGTATAGCCGGGACTAGCGTGTACGAGCAGTACTTC. The chain couples TRBV19 to TRBJ2-7; 10 bases align to TRBD2. J gave up 4 bases and V 1 base, and 4 bases lay outside the gene matches. The germline gives CDR1 LNHDA, CDR2 SQIVND (reference sequence). This CDR3 spans 15 amino acids.

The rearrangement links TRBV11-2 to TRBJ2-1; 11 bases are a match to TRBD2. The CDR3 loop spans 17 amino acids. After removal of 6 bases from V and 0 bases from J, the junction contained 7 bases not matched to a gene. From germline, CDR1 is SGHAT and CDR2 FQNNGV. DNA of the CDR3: TGTGCCAGCAGGCTAGCGGGAGGCCTCGACTCCTACAATGAGCAGTTCTTC. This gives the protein CASRLAGGLDSYNEQFF. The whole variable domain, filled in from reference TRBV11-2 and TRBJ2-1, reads EAGVAQSPRYKIIEKRQSVAFWCNPISGHATLYWYQQILGQGPKLLIQFQNNGVVDDSQLPKDRFSAERLKGVDSTLKIQPAKLEDSAVYLCASRLAGGLDSYNEQFFGPGTRLTVL.

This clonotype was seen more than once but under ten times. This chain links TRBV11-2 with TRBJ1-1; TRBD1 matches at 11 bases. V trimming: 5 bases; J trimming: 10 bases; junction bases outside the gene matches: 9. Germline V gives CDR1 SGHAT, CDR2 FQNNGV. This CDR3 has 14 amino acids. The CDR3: CASSMGQGEVGAFF. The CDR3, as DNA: TGTGCCAGCAGCATGGGACAGGGGGAGGTTGGAGCTTTCTTT.

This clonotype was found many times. CDR3 amino acids: CSASKLAVTDTQYF. CDR3 coding DNA: TGCAGTGCTAGTAAGCTAGCGGTCACAGATACGCAGTATTTT. The gene calls are TRBV20-1 and TRBJ2-3; the match to TRBD2 covers 7 bases. This CDR3 has 14 residues. CDR1 is DFQATT, CDR2 SNEGSKA, per germline (reference sequence). Trimming at V came to 3 bases and at J to 2 bases, leaving 5 bases not matched to a gene.

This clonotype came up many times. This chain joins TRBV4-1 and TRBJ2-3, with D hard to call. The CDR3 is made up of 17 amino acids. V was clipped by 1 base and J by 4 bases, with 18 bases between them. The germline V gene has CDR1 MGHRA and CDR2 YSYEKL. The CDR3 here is CASSQGRAYKPSDTQYF. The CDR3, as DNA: TGCGCCAGCAGCCAAGGCCGGGCCTACAAGCCCTCAGATACGCAGTATTTT.

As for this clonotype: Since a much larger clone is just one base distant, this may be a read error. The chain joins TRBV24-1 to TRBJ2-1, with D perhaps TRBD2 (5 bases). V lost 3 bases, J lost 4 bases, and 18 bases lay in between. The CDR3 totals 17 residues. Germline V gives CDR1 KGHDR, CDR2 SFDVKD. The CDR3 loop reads CATSDPDPRRGYNEQFF. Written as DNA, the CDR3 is TGTGCCACCAGTGATCCGGATCCGAGACGGGGTTACAATGAGCAGTTCTTC.

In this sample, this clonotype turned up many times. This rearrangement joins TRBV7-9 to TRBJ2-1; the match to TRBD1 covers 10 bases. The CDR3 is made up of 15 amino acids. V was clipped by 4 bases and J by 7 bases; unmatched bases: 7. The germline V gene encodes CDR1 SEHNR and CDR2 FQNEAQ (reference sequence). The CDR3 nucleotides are TGTGCCAGCAGCTACCACCGGGACAGGGGTAATGAGCAGTTCTTC. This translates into CASSYHRDRGNEQFF. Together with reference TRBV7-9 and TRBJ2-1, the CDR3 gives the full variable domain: DTGVSQNPRHKITKRGQNVTFRCDPISEHNRLYWYRQTLGQGPEFLTYFQNEAQLEKSRLLSDRFSAERPKGSFSTLEIQRTEQGDSAMYLCASSYHRDRGNEQFFGPGTRLTVL.

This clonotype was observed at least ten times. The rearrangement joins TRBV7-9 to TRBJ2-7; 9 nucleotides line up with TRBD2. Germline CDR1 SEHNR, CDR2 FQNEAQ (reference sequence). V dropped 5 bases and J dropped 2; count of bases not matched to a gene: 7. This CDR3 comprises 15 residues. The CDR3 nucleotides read TGTGCCAGCAGCCTCTGGGCTAGCGGGGCCTACGAGCAGTACTTC. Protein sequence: CASSLWASGAYEQYF.

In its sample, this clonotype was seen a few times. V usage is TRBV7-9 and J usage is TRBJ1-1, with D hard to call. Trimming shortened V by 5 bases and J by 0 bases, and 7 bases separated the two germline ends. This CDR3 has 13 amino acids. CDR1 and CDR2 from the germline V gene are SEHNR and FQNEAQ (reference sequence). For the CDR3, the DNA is TGTGCCAGCAGCATGGACCTGAACACTGAAGCTTTCTTT. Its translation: CASSMDLNTEAFF.

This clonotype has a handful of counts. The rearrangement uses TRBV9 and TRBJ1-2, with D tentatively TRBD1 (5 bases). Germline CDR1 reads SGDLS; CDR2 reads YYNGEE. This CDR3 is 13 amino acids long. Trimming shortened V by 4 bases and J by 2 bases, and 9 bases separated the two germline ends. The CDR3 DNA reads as TGTGCCAGCAGCATGACAGAGAACTATGGCTACACCTTC. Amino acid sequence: CASSMTENYGYTF. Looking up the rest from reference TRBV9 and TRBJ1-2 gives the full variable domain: DSGVTQTPKHLITATGQRVTLRCSPRSGDLSVYWYQQSLDQGLQFLIQYYNGEERAKGNILERFSAQQFPDLHSELNLSSLELGDSALYFCASSMTENYGYTFGSGTRLTVV.

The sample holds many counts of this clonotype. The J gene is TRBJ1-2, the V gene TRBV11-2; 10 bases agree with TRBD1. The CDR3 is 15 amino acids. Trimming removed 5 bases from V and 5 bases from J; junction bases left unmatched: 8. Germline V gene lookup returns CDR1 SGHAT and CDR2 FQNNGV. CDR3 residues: CASSPSEDRGYGYTF. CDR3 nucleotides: TGTGCCAGCAGCCCCTCGGAGGACAGGGGGTATGGCTACACCTTC.

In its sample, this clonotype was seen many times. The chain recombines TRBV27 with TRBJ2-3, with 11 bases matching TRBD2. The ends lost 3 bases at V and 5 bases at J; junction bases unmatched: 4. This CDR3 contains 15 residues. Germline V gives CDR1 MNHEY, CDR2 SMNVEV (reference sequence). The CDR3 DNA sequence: TGTGCCAGCAGTTTTCTAGCGGGAGGTGTAGATACGCAGTATTTT. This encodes CASSFLAGGVDTQYF.

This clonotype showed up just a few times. DNA of the CDR3: TGTGCCTATCAGAAGGGGTTTGTTGGCTCCTACGAGCAGTACTTC. It yields the protein CAYQKGFVGSYEQYF. The V gene is TRBV30, the J gene TRBJ2-7; D possibly corresponds to TRBD1 (5 bases). The CDR3 length is 15 residues. Trimming left V 7 bases short and J 0 bases short, with 19 bases between. Germline lookup yields CDR1 GTSNPN and CDR2 SVGIG (reference sequence).

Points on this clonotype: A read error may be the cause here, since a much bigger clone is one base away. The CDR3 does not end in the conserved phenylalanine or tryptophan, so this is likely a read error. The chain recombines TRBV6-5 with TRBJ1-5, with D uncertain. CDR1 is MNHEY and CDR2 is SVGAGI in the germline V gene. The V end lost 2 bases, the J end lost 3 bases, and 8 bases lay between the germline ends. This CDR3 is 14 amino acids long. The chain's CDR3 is CASSYAGNNQPQHL. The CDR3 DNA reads TGTGCCAGCAGTTACGCCGGGAACAATCAGCCCCAGCATCTT.

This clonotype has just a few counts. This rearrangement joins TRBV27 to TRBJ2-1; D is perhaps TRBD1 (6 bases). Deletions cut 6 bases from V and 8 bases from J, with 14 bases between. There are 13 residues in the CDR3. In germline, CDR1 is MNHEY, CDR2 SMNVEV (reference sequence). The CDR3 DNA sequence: TGTGCCAGCAGACAACAGGGTCGAGATGAGCAGTTCTTC. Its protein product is CASRQQGRDEQFF.

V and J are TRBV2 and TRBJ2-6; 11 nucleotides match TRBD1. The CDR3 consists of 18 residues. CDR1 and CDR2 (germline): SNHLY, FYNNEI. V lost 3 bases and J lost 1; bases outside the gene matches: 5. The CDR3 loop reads CASSDRGTGGSGANVLTF. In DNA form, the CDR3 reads TGTGCCAGCAGTGATAGGGGGACAGGGGGTTCTGGGGCCAACGTCCTGACTTTC.

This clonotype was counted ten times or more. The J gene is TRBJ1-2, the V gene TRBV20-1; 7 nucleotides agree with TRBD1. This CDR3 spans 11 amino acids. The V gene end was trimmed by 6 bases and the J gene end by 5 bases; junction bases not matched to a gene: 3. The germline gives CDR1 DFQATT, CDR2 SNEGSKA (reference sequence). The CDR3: CSALGQYGYTF. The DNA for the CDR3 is TGCAGTGCGTTGGGACAGTATGGCTACACCTTC.

The CDR3 region has the DNA TGTGCCAGCAGTTTATCAGCTACTGTAGCGGGAGATTTCAATGAGCAGTTCTTC. This sequence encodes CASSLSATVAGDFNEQFF. The rearrangement joins TRBV12-3 or TRBV12-4 to TRBJ2-1, with TRBD2 matching over 9 bases. The CDR3 has 18 residues. With 2 bases clipped from V and 6 bases from J, the junction kept 14 bases outside the gene matches.

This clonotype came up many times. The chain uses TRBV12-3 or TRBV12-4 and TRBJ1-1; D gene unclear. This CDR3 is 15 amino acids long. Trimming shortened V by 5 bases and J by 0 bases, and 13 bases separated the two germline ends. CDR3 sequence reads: CASSPRSTMNTEAFF. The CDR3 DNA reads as TGTGCCAGCAGTCCCCGTTCAACCATGAACACTGAAGCTTTCTTT.

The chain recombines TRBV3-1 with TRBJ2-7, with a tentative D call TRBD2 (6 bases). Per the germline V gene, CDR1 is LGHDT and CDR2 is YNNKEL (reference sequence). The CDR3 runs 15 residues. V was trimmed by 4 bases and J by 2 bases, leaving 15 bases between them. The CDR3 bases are TGTGCCAGCAGCCCGGGGGTCTCCGGCCCCTACGAGCAGTACTTC. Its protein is CASSPGVSGPYEQYF.

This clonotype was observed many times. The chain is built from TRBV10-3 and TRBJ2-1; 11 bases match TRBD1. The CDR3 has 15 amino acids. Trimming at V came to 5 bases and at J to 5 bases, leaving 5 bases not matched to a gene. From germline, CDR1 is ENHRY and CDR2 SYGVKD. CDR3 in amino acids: CAISLRTGGNNEQFF. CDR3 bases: TGTGCCATCAGTCTGAGGACAGGGGGCAACAATGAGCAGTTCTTC.